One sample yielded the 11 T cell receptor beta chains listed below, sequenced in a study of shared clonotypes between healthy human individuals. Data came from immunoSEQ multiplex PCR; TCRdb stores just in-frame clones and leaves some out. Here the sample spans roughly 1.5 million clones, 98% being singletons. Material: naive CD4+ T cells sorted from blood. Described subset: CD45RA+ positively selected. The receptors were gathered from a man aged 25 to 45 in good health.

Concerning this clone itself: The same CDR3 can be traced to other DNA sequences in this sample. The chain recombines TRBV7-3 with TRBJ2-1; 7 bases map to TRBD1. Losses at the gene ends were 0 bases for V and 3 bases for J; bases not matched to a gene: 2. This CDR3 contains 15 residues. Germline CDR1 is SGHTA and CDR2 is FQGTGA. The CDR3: CASSLTGGLYNEQFF. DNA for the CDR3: TGTGCCAGCAGCTTAACAGGGGGCCTCTACAATGAGCAGTTCTTC.

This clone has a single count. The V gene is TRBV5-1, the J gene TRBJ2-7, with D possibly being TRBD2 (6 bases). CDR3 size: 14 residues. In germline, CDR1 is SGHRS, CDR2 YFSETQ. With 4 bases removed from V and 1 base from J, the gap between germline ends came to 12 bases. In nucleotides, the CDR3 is TGCGCCAGCAGCCTGAAGGGAGGTTCCTACGAGCAGTACTTC. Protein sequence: CASSLKGGSYEQYF.

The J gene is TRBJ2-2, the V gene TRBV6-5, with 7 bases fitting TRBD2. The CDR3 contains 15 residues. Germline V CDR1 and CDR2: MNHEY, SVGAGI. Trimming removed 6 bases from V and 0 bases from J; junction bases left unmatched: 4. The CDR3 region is CASRGGNANTGELFF. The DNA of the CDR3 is TGTGCCAGCAGGGGGGGGAACGCGAACACCGGGGAGCTGTTTTTT.

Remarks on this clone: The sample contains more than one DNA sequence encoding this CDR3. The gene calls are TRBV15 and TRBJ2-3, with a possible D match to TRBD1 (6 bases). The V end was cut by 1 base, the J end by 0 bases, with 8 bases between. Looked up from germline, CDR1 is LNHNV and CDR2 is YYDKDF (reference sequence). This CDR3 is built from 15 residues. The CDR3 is CATSRVGTSTDTQYF. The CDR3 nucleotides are TGTGCCACCAGCAGAGTCGGGACAAGCACAGATACGCAGTATTTT.

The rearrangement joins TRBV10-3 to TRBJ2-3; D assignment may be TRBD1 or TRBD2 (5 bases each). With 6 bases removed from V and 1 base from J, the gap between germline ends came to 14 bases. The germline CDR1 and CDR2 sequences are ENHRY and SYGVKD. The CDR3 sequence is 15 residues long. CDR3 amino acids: CAIRDSRGRTDTQYF. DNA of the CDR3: TGTGCCATCAGGGACTCAAGGGGACGCACAGATACGCAGTATTTT.

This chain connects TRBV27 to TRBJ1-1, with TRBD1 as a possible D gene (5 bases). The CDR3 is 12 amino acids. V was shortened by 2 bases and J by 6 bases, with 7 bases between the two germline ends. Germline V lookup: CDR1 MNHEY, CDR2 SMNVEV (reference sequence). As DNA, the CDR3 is TGTGCCAGCAGTTTACCGGGGGCTGAAGCTTTCTTT. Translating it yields CASSLPGAEAFF.

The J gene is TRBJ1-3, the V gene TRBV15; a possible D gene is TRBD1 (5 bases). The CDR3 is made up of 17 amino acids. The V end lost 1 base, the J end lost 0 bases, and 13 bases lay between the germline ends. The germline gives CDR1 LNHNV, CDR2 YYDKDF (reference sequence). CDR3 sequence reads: CATSRAWDRSSGNTIYF. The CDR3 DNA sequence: TGTGCCACCAGCAGAGCGTGGGACCGGAGCTCTGGAAACACCATATATTTT.

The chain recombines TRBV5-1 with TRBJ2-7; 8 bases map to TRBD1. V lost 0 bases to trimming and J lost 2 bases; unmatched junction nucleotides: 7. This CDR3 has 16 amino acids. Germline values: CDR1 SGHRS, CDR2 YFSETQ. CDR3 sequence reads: CASSLGVGTGAYEQYF. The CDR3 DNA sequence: TGCGCCAGCAGCTTGGGAGTTGGGACAGGCGCCTACGAGCAGTACTTC.

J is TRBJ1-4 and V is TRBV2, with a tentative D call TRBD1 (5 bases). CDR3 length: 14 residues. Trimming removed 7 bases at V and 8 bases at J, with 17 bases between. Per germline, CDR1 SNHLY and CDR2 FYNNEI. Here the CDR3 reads CASTQDQGREKLFF. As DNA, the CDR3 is TGTGCCAGCACTCAGGACCAGGGCAGGGAAAAACTGTTTTTT.

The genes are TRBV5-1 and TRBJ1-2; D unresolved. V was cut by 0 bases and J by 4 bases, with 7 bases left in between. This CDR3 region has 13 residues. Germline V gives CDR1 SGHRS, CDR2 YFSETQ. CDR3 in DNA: TGCGCCAGCAGCTTGGAAAATATCTATGGCTACACCTTC. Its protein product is CASSLENIYGYTF. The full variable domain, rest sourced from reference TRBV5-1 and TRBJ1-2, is KAGVTQTPRYLIKTRGQQVTLSCSPISGHRSVSWYQQTPGQGLQFLFEYFSETQRNKGNFPGRFSGRQFSNSRSEMNVSTLELGDSALYLCASSLENIYGYTFGSGTRLTVV.

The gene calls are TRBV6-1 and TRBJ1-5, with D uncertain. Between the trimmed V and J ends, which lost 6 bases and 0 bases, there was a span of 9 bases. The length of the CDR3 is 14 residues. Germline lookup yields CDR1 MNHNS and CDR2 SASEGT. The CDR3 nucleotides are TGTGCCAGCAGACAGTACATTAGCAATCAGCCCCAGCATTTT. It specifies CASRQYISNQPQHF.